The 28 T cell receptor beta chains reported below all come from one sample, sequenced in a study of blood T cell repertoires in COVID-19. This table comes from immunoSEQ multiplex PCR, and its TCRdb copy is limited to in-frame clones, with some not included. This sample has 130,000 to 150,000 clones; approximately 91% occur once, and the top ten carry approximately 2.4%. Source material: peripheral blood. The receptor set was obtained from a human donor in a cohort sampled during active COVID-19.

This chain joins TRBV5-1 and TRBJ1-4; D remains ambiguous. The germline V and J ends were trimmed by 0 bases and 0 bases, with 9 bases remaining between them. Germline CDR1 is SGHRS and CDR2 is YFSETQ. CDR3 size: 16 residues. The CDR3 is CASSLARPATNEKLFF. DNA of the CDR3: TGCGCCAGCAGCTTGGCCCGTCCTGCAACTAATGAAAAACTGTTTTTT.

The genes are TRBV7-3 and TRBJ2-4; D might be TRBD2 (5 bases). Between the trimmed V and J ends, which lost 1 base and 1 base, there was a span of 8 bases. CDR3 length equals 15 residues. Per germline, CDR1 SGHTA and CDR2 FQGTGA. The CDR3 sequence is CASSLNRGAKNIQYF. In nucleotides, the CDR3 is TGTGCCAGCAGCTTAAATCGAGGGGCCAAAAACATTCAGTACTTC.

This clone was picked up one time. The chain couples TRBV28 to TRBJ2-1; 7 bases agree with TRBD1. Germline assignment: CDR1 MDHEN and CDR2 SYDVKM. The ends lost 6 bases at V and 4 bases at J; junction bases unmatched: 9. The CDR3 totals 15 residues. CDR3 coding DNA: TGTGCCAGCAGCCTTTTTCCGGGACAGTACAATGAGCAGTTCTTC. It codes for CASSLFPGQYNEQFF.

There are a few counts of this clone. The gene calls are TRBV24-1 and TRBJ1-5; 8 bases agree with TRBD1. The CDR3 has 15 residues. Germline V gene data show CDR1 as KGHDR and CDR2 as SFDVKD. J gave up 4 bases and V 7 bases, and 8 bases lay outside the gene matches. This CDR3 is CATRSGTGINQPQHF. The CDR3 DNA reads TGTGCCACCAGATCCGGGACAGGCATAAATCAGCCCCAGCATTTT.

Here the CDR3 reads CASSSTPGQYEAFF. CDR3 in DNA: TGTGCCAGCAGTTCCACCCCCGGACAGTATGAAGCTTTCTTT. The rearrangement links TRBV6-5 to TRBJ1-1, with D possibly matching TRBD1 (6 bases). V shed 4 bases and J shed 7 bases, with 16 bases lying between them. Germline V gene sequence: CDR1 MNHEY, CDR2 SVGAGI. The CDR3 totals 14 residues.

This clone was seen a single time. This chain connects TRBV6-2 or TRBV6-3 to TRBJ1-5; 7 nucleotides line up with TRBD1. Germline-derived CDR1 and CDR2 are MNHEY and SVGEGT. With V trimmed by 6 bases and J by 9 bases, 8 bases remained unmatched. The CDR3 totals 13 residues. CDR3: CASSRGGILPQHF. The CDR3 region has the DNA TGTGCCAGCAGCAGAGGGGGCATCTTGCCCCAGCATTTT.

In its sample, this clone was seen once. The chain links TRBV6-5 to TRBJ1-1; D is perhaps TRBD1 (5 bases). From germline, CDR1 is MNHEY and CDR2 SVGAGI. The CDR3 loop spans 13 amino acids. Trimming removed 6 bases at V and 5 bases at J, with 13 bases between. The CDR3 coding sequence is TGTGCCAGCAGAGATCCAGGGAAAACTGAAGCTTTCTTT. Its translation is CASRDPGKTEAFF.

This chain uses TRBV27 with TRBJ2-1; TRBD2 matches at 9 bases. Per germline, CDR1 MNHEY and CDR2 SMNVEV (reference sequence). This CDR3 has 16 residues. Unmatched junction bases numbered 12, after V lost 5 bases and J lost 7 bases. The CDR3 region has the DNA TGTGCCAGCAGTCTCCGCGGGAGGGCCCGCGGAAATGAGCAGTTCTTC. Translation gives CASSLRGRARGNEQFF.

The rearrangement joins TRBV28 to TRBJ1-2; D ambiguous. The ends were cut back, 4 bases at V and 0 bases at J, with 9 bases in the middle. The CDR3 is 14 amino acids. Germline V gene data show CDR1 as MDHEN and CDR2 as SYDVKM. The CDR3: CASSSPRPNYGYTF. CDR3 coding DNA: TGTGCCAGCAGTTCCCCCAGGCCTAACTATGGCTACACCTTC.

The chain links TRBV28 to TRBJ2-1; 11 bases agree with TRBD2. The CDR3 contains 14 residues. Germline V gene data show CDR1 as MDHEN and CDR2 as SYDVKM. V dropped 2 bases and J dropped 7; count of bases not matched to a gene: 1. This chain's CDR3 is CASSLPSGRNEQFF. The CDR3 DNA is TGTGCCAGCAGTTTACCTAGCGGGAGGAATGAGCAGTTCTTC.

The genes are TRBV2 and TRBJ2-7; TRBD1 is a possible D gene (5 bases). This CDR3 region has 14 residues. CDR1 and CDR2 from the germline V gene are SNHLY and FYNNEI. V was pared by 6 bases and J by 2 bases, with 14 bases between. The CDR3 spells CASRAGHGTYEQYF. The CDR3 coding sequence is TGTGCCAGCAGAGCCGGACACGGCACCTACGAGCAGTACTTC.

The chain couples TRBV4-3 to TRBJ2-5; 9 nucleotides agree with TRBD1. CDR1 LGHNA and CDR2 YSLEER come from the germline V gene. The V and J ends lost 4 bases and 2 bases, in that order; junction bases with no gene match: 2. The CDR3 consists of 14 residues. CDR3 sequence reads: CASSRGQGQETQYF. CDR3 DNA: TGCGCCAGCAGCCGCGGACAGGGGCAAGAGACCCAGTACTTC.

V usage is TRBV5-1 and J usage is TRBJ2-2; 10 nucleotides agree with TRBD1. The germline V gene has CDR1 SGHRS and CDR2 YFSETQ. After removal of 4 bases from V and 7 bases from J, the junction contained 7 bases not matched to a gene. There are 15 residues in the CDR3. CDR3 loop: CASSTGTGDHGELFF. The CDR3 coding sequence is TGCGCCAGCAGCACCGGGACAGGGGACCACGGGGAGCTGTTTTTT.

This chain connects TRBV5-4 to TRBJ2-2; tentative D call: TRBD1 (6 bases). CDR1 is SGHNT and CDR2 is YYREEE in the germline V gene (reference sequence). CDR3 length: 17 amino acids. V was cut by 0 bases and J by 1 base, with 13 bases left in between. The CDR3 reads CASSLGDTVGNTGELFF. The CDR3 region has the DNA TGTGCCAGCAGCTTGGGGGACACTGTTGGGAACACCGGGGAGCTGTTTTTT. Full variable domain (outside the CDR3, taken from reference TRBV5-4 and TRBJ2-2): ETGVTQSPTHLIKTRGQQVTLRCSSQSGHNTVSWYQQALGQGPQFIFQYYREEENGRGNFPPRFSGLQFPNYSSELNVNALELDDSALYLCASSLGDTVGNTGELFFGEGSRLTVL.

The chain employs TRBV4-1 and TRBJ1-4; 7 positions agree with TRBD1. Trimming removed 0 bases from V and 3 bases from J; junction bases left unmatched: 4. In germline, CDR1 is MGHRA, CDR2 YSYEKL. The CDR3 has 16 amino acids. CDR3 residues: CASSQEMRGPNEKLFF. In DNA, the CDR3 is TGCGCCAGCAGCCAAGAGATGAGGGGGCCTAATGAAAAACTGTTTTTT.

The chain recombines TRBV10-3 with TRBJ2-3; D possibly corresponds to TRBD2 (6 bases). From germline, CDR1 is ENHRY and CDR2 SYGVKD. There are 16 residues in the CDR3. The ends were cut back, 2 bases at V and 5 bases at J, with 17 bases in the middle. DNA of the CDR3: TGTGCCATCAGTGAGGGCGGCGGGGCCATGAGAGATACGCAGTATTTT. Translated, it gives CAISEGGGAMRDTQYF.

The chain employs TRBV5-1 and TRBJ2-1, with 7 bases that match TRBD1. CDR3 size: 16 residues. Germline CDR1 is SGHRS and CDR2 is YFSETQ. Trimming at V came to 0 bases and at J to 1 base, leaving 4 bases not matched to a gene. In DNA, the CDR3 is TGCGCCAGCAGCTTGGAACAGGGGCGGTCCTACAATGAGCAGTTCTTC. This sequence encodes CASSLEQGRSYNEQFF. The variable domain in full, completed from reference TRBV5-1 and TRBJ2-1, reads KAGVTQTPRYLIKTRGQQVTLSCSPISGHRSVSWYQQTPGQGLQFLFEYFSETQRNKGNFPGRFSGRQFSNSRSEMNVSTLELGDSALYLCASSLEQGRSYNEQFFGPGTRLTVL.

V gene TRBV15 combines with J gene TRBJ2-1, with 12 nucleotides matching TRBD2. Per the germline V gene, CDR1 is LNHNV and CDR2 is YYDKDF (reference sequence). The CDR3 is 15 amino acids. J gave up 6 bases and V 5 bases, and 5 bases lay outside the gene matches. The CDR3 coding sequence is TGTGCCACCAGCCTTCGACTAGCGGGAGTCAATGAGCAGTTCTTC. Translated: CATSLRLAGVNEQFF.

The rearrangement uses TRBV11-2 and TRBJ2-7; the D gene is possibly TRBD1 (6 bases). Germline V gene lookup returns CDR1 SGHAT and CDR2 FQNNGV. This CDR3 is 11 amino acids long. Trimming took off 7 bases at V and 3 bases at J, with 7 bases between the two ends. CDR3 coding DNA: TGTGCCAGCATGGACAGCTACGAGCAGTACTTC. Translating it yields CASMDSYEQYF.

The chain carries TRBV7-9 and TRBJ2-3; 13 bases line up with TRBD2. Germline V gene data show CDR1 as SEHNR and CDR2 as FQNEAQ (reference sequence). The V segment lost 5 bases and the J segment 0 bases; nucleotides outside the gene matches: 8. The CDR3 is made up of 18 amino acids. The CDR3, as DNA: TGTGCCAGCAGCATAGGGACTAGCGGGGCCTTAAGCACAGATACGCAGTATTTT. Its translation: CASSIGTSGALSTDTQYF. Complete variable domain (other parts from reference TRBV7-9 and TRBJ2-3): DTGVSQNPRHKITKRGQNVTFRCDPISEHNRLYWYRQTLGQGPEFLTYFQNEAQLEKSRLLSDRFSAERPKGSFSTLEIQRTEQGDSAMYLCASSIGTSGALSTDTQYFGPGTRLTVL.

The V gene is TRBV28, the J gene TRBJ2-7; perhaps TRBD1 as D (6 bases). Germline V gene lookup returns CDR1 MDHEN and CDR2 SYDVKM. V lost 4 bases and J lost 2, with 15 bases in between. There are 15 residues in the CDR3. The CDR3 bases are TGTGCCAGCAGTTCCCCGACAGGAACTACCTACGAGCAGTACTTC. Encoded protein: CASSSPTGTTYEQYF.

The chain joins TRBV7-2 to TRBJ2-5, with 7 bases lining up with TRBD2. There are 16 residues in the CDR3. V trimming: 7 bases; J trimming: 1 base; junction bases outside the gene matches: 12. CDR1 is SGHTA and CDR2 is FQGNSA in the germline V gene. The CDR3 DNA is TGTGCCAGCACTCCCCGGTCCCCGGGAGGCCAAGAGACCCAGTACTTC. This translates into CASTPRSPGGQETQYF.

The CDR3 DNA follows: TGTGCCAGCAGCTTAGCCCAGGGCTGGCAGCCCCAGCATTTT. This gives the protein CASSLAQGWQPQHF. The chain uses TRBV7-2 and TRBJ1-5, with D tentatively TRBD1 (5 bases). The germline V and J ends were trimmed by 0 bases and 7 bases, with 10 bases remaining between them. Germline CDR1 SGHTA, CDR2 FQGNSA. The CDR3 extends over 14 amino acids. Drawing the rest from reference TRBV7-2 and TRBJ1-5, the complete variable domain is GAGVSQSPSNKVTEKGKDVELRCDPISGHTALYWYRQSLGQGLEFLIYFQGNSAPDKSGLPSDRFSAERTGGSVSTLTIQRTQQEDSAVYLCASSLAQGWQPQHFGDGTRLSIL.

The CDR3 nucleotides are TGCGCCAGCAGCCCCAGACCGGGGGGGTATACGAACACTGAAGCTTTCTTT. This encodes CASSPRPGGYTNTEAFF. The chain carries TRBV5-1 and TRBJ1-1; the D gene is possibly TRBD1 (5 bases). CDR1 is SGHRS and CDR2 is YFSETQ in the germline V gene. The CDR3 has 17 residues. The V and J ends lost 4 bases and 1 base respectively, with 20 bases between them.

The V gene is TRBV28, the J gene TRBJ2-1; possibly TRBD1 for D (5 bases). Trimming removed 3 bases at V and 6 bases at J, with 18 bases between. The CDR3 loop spans 16 amino acids. CDR1 MDHEN and CDR2 SYDVKM come from the germline V gene. CDR3 sequence (DNA): TGTGCCAGCAGTTTTGTTTTTTCGACAGCGACCAATGAGCAGTTCTTC. It translates to CASSFVFSTATNEQFF.

The genes are TRBV19 and TRBJ2-5; perhaps TRBD1 as D (6 bases). This CDR3 has 14 residues. Trimming stripped 4 bases from V and 5 bases from J, with 14 bases between. Germline V gene sequence: CDR1 LNHDA, CDR2 SQIVND (reference sequence). CDR3 amino acids: CASSKARGGETQYF. For the CDR3, the DNA is TGTGCCAGTAGTAAAGCCAGGGGCGGTGAGACCCAGTACTTC.

V and J are TRBV6-2 or TRBV6-3 and TRBJ2-5; 7 positions agree with TRBD2. V shed 2 bases, J shed 3 bases, and the junction held 6 bases outside the gene matches. The CDR3 totals 15 residues. Germline CDR1 is MNHEY and CDR2 is SVGEGT. The CDR3: CASSYPRTRKETQYF. The CDR3 DNA follows: TGTGCCAGCAGTTACCCTAGGACTAGGAAAGAGACCCAGTACTTC.

V and J are TRBV5-1 and TRBJ2-3; D is possibly TRBD1 (6 bases). In germline, CDR1 is SGHRS, CDR2 YFSETQ. V lost 0 bases, J lost 3 bases, and 8 bases lay in between. This CDR3 has 14 residues. CDR3 residues: CASSLGGQTDTQYF. The CDR3 nucleotides are TGCGCCAGCAGCTTGGGAGGACAGACAGATACGCAGTATTTT. Drawing the rest from reference TRBV5-1 and TRBJ2-3, the complete variable domain is KAGVTQTPRYLIKTRGQQVTLSCSPISGHRSVSWYQQTPGQGLQFLFEYFSETQRNKGNFPGRFSGRQFSNSRSEMNVSTLELGDSALYLCASSLGGQTDTQYFGPGTRLTVL.